A single sample is the source of the 2 T cell receptor beta chains below, sequenced in a study of chemoradiotherapy in HPV16-positive cancers (dated by TCRdb to between 2021 and 2022). The library relied on the immunoSEQ multiplex PCR assay. The table was pulled from immuneACCESS by TCRdb, which kept in-frame rearrangements only. Such tables lose some clones; where checked, under half of the loss comes from unresolved V genes, and the rest has no known cause. The sample table records 13,000 or so clones; roughly 88% of these occur just once. The ten largest clones represent more than 5% of the sample. Sequences were derived from blood, sampled from a patient who underwent chemoradiotherapy. These receptors all stem from a human donor with HPV-associated anogenital cancer.

The chain employs TRBV5-5 and TRBJ1-2; no clear D. The germline V and J ends were trimmed by 6 bases and 4 bases, with 13 bases remaining between them. The CDR3 is made up of 13 amino acids. Germline CDR1 reads SGHKS; CDR2 reads YYEKEE (reference sequence). CDR3 nucleotides: TGTGCCAGCACCTCCCCCGGTTCCTATGGCTACACCTTC. It specifies CASTSPGSYGYTF. The complete variable domain, with remaining parts taken from reference TRBV5-5 and TRBJ1-2, reads DAGVTQSPTHLIKTRGQQVTLRCSPISGHKSVSWYQQVLGQGPQFIFQYYEKEERGRGNFPDRFSARQFPNYSSELNVNALLLGDSALYLCASTSPGSYGYTFGSGTRLTVV.

CDR3 in amino acids: CASSRPGGGRHTEAFF. CDR3 bases: TGTGCCAGCAGCCGACCGGGGGGGGGAAGGCACACTGAAGCTTTCTTT. The chain recombines TRBV11-1 with TRBJ1-1; D may be TRBD1 (5 bases). CDR1 SGHAT and CDR2 FQDESV come from the germline V gene (reference sequence). The CDR3 length is 16 residues. Trimming pared 5 bases from V and 3 bases from J, leaving 19 bases between.